The following is a T cell receptor (beta chain) sequence with its context. Its target is unknown. These data originate in a study of T cell repertoires in cytomegalovirus infection. Study background: CMV epitopes used comprised recently identified HLA-C-restricted ones and well-studied HLA-B-restricted ones. TCR beta signatures that were public indicated CMV infection and matching HLA type.

TCRdb re-analysed the reads in MiXCR, keeping a single row per CDR3 protein. Found here are just under 500,000 distinct CDR3 sequences, about 33% of them singletons; the top ten hold 17%. Study conclusions and caveats: Dominating the ex vivo response were TCR beta clonotypes that were CMV-specific and HLA-C-restricted. Cumulative frequency of public TCR beta families picked out carriers of CMV plus the relevant HLA.

The clonotype comes from a human donor in good health (CMV status not recorded). Some clones in this sample may be carry-over from other donors' samples. Specimen: cultured PBMCs, collected from culture after CMV antigen stimulation.

The CDR3 DNA reads TGTGCCACCAGCAGAGATGGTTCCAGAAAACTCTCTGGAAACACCATATATTTT. Translating gives CATSRDGSRKLSGNTIYF. This sequence joins TRBV15 and TRBJ1-3; D remains ambiguous. The CDR3 is 18 residues long. The V and J ends lost 0 bases and 0 bases respectively, with 15 bases between them. Germline CDR1 reads LNHNV; CDR2 reads YYDKDF (reference sequence).